The 15 T cell receptor beta chains reported below all come from one sample, sequenced in a study of EBV T-cell therapy then PD-1 blockade in nasopharyngeal carcinoma. Treatment defined: AdE1-LMPpoly-expanded autologous EBV-specific T-cell therapy followed by anti-PD-1 nivolumab. Profiling relied on immunoSEQ multiplex PCR, and the TCRdb table lists in-frame clones only, not all of them. The data show some 20,000 clones, with around 82% seen just once and less than 35% held by the top ten. No antigen is known for these receptors. The sample consisted of CD8+ T cells from blood, taken at day 33 from a patient whose treatment included autologous EBV-specific T cells and nivolumab. These receptors were taken from a man aged 40-55 years with nasopharyngeal carcinoma.

V gene TRBV13 combines with J gene TRBJ2-7, with a tentative D call TRBD2 (7 bases). The CDR3 covers 15 residues. CDR1 and CDR2 from the germline V gene are PRHDT and FYEKMQ (reference sequence). The ends were cut back, 3 bases at V and 0 bases at J, with 12 bases in the middle. This chain's CDR3 is CASSFRGASSYEQYF. The CDR3 bases are TGTGCCAGCAGCTTTCGGGGGGCGAGCTCCTACGAGCAGTACTTC.

This clone has just one count. The gene calls are TRBV6-1 and TRBJ2-7; D call uncertain. CDR1 MNHNS and CDR2 SASEGT come from the germline V gene. This CDR3 comprises 14 residues. Trimming cost V 1 base and J 4 bases, with 11 bases left between them. The CDR3, as DNA: TGTGCCAGCAGTGAAGGACACGCCGTTTACGAGCAGTACTTC. Translated: CASSEGHAVYEQYF.

V is TRBV21-1 and J is TRBJ1-2; the table calls TRBD1, which could not be checked here. TRBV21-1 is a listed pseudogene. This CDR3 contains 16 residues. CDR3 DNA sequence: TGTGCCAGCAGCAAAGAGAAACAGGACATGGGCTATGGCTACACCTTC. Protein product: CASSKEKQDMGYGYTF.

This chain links TRBV6-4 with TRBJ2-3, with 11 bases fitting TRBD2. The CDR3 covers 18 residues. The trim removed 0 bases at V and 4 bases at J, leaving 9 bases unmatched. Germline V lookup: CDR1 MRHNA, CDR2 SNTAGT. CDR3 nucleotide sequence: TGTGCCAGCAGTGACTCCCTAGCGGGGGGATCAGGCGCAGATACGCAGTATTTT. This sequence encodes CASSDSLAGGSGADTQYF.

The chain uses TRBV12-3 or TRBV12-4 and TRBJ2-5, with 7 bases fitting TRBD1. V lost 3 bases, J lost 9 bases, and 7 bases stayed unmatched. The CDR3 totals 13 residues. Here the CDR3 reads CASSLAGGRAQYF. CDR3 bases: TGTGCCAGCAGTTTGGCAGGGGGAAGAGCCCAGTACTTC.

The chain is built from TRBV12-3 or TRBV12-4 and TRBJ2-1; D gene ambiguous. V lost 1 base to trimming and J lost 6 bases, with 7 bases between them. The CDR3 contains 13 residues. DNA for the CDR3: TGTGCCAGCAGTTTAGAGGGTCCCAATGAGCAGTTCTTC. Translated, it gives CASSLEGPNEQFF.

This rearrangement joins TRBV4-1 to TRBJ1-1, with 8 positions matching TRBD1. Germline CDR1 MGHRA, CDR2 YSYEKL. The CDR3 runs to 18 residues. V shed 1 base and J 2 bases; nucleotides not matched to a gene: 12. The DNA of the CDR3 is TGCGCCAGCAGCCAAGTGTCAGGGGGCGCTCGGAGAAACACTGAAGCTTTCTTT. Residues: CASSQVSGGARRNTEAFF.

The chain links TRBV27 to TRBJ2-2; perhaps TRBD2 as D (5 bases). With 5 bases removed from V and 5 bases from J, the gap between germline ends came to 12 bases. Looked up from germline, CDR1 is MNHEY and CDR2 is SMNVEV (reference sequence). This CDR3 is built from 14 residues. CDR3 in DNA: TGTGCCAGCAGTCCCGGGGTAGGGACCGGGGAGCTGTTTTTT. Translation gives CASSPGVGTGELFF.

V usage is TRBV6-1 and J usage is TRBJ2-7; D possibly corresponds to TRBD1 (5 bases). The V and J ends lost 2 bases and 2 bases respectively, with 13 bases between them. The CDR3 is made up of 15 amino acids. From germline, CDR1 is MNHNS and CDR2 SASEGT. The CDR3 loop reads CASSESSGYPYEQYF. The CDR3 DNA is TGTGCCAGCAGTGAATCGTCAGGGTACCCCTACGAGCAGTACTTC.

The chain combines TRBV7-9 with TRBJ2-1; possible D gene TRBD2, 6 bases. Germline V lookup: CDR1 SEHNR, CDR2 FQNEAQ (reference sequence). V lost 10 bases and J 9 bases, leaving 13 bases between the germline ends. The length of the CDR3 is 11 residues. CDR3 DNA sequence: TGTGCCATCCGGGGCGGGGCTGAGCAGTTCTTC. Its protein product is CAIRGGAEQFF.

The chain couples TRBV5-5 to TRBJ1-5; 8 bases map to TRBD1. The germline CDR1 and CDR2 sequences are SGHKS and YYEKEE (reference sequence). Trimming took 0 bases from V and 7 from J; bases not matched to a gene: 15. This CDR3 is built from 18 residues. The CDR3 loop is CASSLGRGTGVYRQPQHF. CDR3 bases: TGTGCCAGCAGCTTGGGTCGAGGGACAGGCGTCTACAGGCAGCCCCAGCATTTT. Looking up the rest from reference TRBV5-5 and TRBJ1-5 gives the full variable domain: DAGVTQSPTHLIKTRGQQVTLRCSPISGHKSVSWYQQVLGQGPQFIFQYYEKEERGRGNFPDRFSARQFPNYSSELNVNALLLGDSALYLCASSLGRGTGVYRQPQHFGDGTRLSIL.

Here the CDR3 reads CASSFGFTYEQYF. CDR3 in DNA: TGTGCCAGCAGTTTCGGGTTTACCTACGAGCAGTACTTC. The J gene is TRBJ2-7, the V gene TRBV2; D call uncertain. The CDR3 is 13 amino acids. Germline CDR1 reads SNHLY; CDR2 reads FYNNEI. V was trimmed by 5 bases and J by 2 bases, leaving 10 bases between them.

The V gene is TRBV4-3, the J gene TRBJ2-2, with unresolved D. This CDR3 contains 15 residues. CDR1 LGHNA and CDR2 YSLEER come from the germline V gene. Trimming left V 0 bases short and J 7 bases short, with 12 bases between. CDR3 nucleotides: TGCGCCAGCAGCCAAGATCCGGGTCCCCGCGGGGAGCTGTTTTTT. Encoded protein: CASSQDPGPRGELFF.

V and J are TRBV9 and TRBJ2-1; 8 bases fit TRBD2. The CDR3 length is 15 residues. Per the germline V gene, CDR1 is SGDLS and CDR2 is YYNGEE. J gave up 7 bases and V 0 bases, and 6 bases lay outside the gene matches. CDR3 nucleotides: TGTGCCAGCAGCGTAGGTAGCGGGGCCCCAAATGAGCAGTTCTTC. Translation gives CASSVGSGAPNEQFF. Filled out from reference TRBV9 and TRBJ2-1, the complete variable domain reads DSGVTQTPKHLITATGQRVTLRCSPRSGDLSVYWYQQSLDQGLQFLIQYYNGEERAKGNILERFSAQQFPDLHSELNLSSLELGDSALYFCASSVGSGAPNEQFFGPGTRLTVL.

This chain uses TRBV6-5 with TRBJ2-1; D ambiguous. The germline CDR1 and CDR2 sequences are MNHEY and SVGAGI. Trimming stripped 8 bases from V and 3 bases from J, with 17 bases between. This CDR3 comprises 15 residues. The CDR3 coding sequence is TGTGCCAGCCACCCCGAGCCCTGGGGCTACAATGAGCAGTTCTTC. It codes for CASHPEPWGYNEQFF.